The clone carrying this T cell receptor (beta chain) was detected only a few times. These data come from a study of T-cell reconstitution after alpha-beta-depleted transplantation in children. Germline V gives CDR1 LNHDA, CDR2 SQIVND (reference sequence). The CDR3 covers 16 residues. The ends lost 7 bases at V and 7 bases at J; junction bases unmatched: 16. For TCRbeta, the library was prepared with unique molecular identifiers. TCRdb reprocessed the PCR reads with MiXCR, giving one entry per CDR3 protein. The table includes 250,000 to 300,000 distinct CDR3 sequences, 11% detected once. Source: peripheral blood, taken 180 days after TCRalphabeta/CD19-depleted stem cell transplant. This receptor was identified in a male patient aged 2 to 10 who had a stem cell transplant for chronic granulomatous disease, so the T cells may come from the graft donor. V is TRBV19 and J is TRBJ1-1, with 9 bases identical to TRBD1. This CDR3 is CASKAGTGKVENEAFF. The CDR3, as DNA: TGTGCCAGTAAGGCTGGGACAGGGAAGGTCGAGAATGAAGCTTTCTTT.